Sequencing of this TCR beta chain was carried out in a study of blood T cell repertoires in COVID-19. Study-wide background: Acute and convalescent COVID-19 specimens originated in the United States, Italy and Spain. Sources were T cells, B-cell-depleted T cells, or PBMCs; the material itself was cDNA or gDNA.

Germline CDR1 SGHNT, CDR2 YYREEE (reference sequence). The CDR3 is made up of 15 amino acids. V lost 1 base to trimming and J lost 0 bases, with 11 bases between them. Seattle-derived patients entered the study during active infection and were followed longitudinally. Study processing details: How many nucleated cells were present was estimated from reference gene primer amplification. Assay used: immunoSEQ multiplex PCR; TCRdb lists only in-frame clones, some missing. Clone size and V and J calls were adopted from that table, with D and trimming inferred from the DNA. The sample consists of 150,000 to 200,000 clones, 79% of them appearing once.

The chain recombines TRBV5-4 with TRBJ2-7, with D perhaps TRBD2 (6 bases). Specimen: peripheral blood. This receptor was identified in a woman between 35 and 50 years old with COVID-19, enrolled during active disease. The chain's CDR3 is CASSLRDLSSYEQYF. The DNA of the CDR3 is TGTGCCAGCAGCTTGAGGGACTTGAGCTCCTACGAGCAGTACTTC.